Below are 32 T cell receptor beta chains sequenced from a single sample in a study of vaccination effects on CD4 cells after COVID-19. Produced via immunoSEQ multiplex PCR; TCRdb's table is partial and in-frame only. The table lists approximately 74,000 clones, around 77% of them singletons. No antigens are known for them. Ahead of sequencing, the ViraFEST assay grew antigen-specific CD4+ T cells using viral peptide pools. With more than 9 days of culture completed, CD4+ T cells were isolated. Participants each got two BNT162b2 or mRNA-1273 vaccine doses. The sequenced sample was CD4+ T cells from PBMCs cultured with HCoV-OC43 spike peptides, obtained after COVID-19 vaccination. The subset: HCoV-OC43 spike overlapping peptide pool stimulation. These TCRs come from a human donor who received a COVID-19 vaccine.

The rearrangement uses TRBV9 and TRBJ2-1; tentatively, D is TRBD1 or TRBD2 (5 bases each). V shed 0 bases and J shed 10 bases, with 23 bases lying between them. CDR1 is SGDLS, CDR2 YYNGEE, per germline. The CDR3 is 17 amino acids. The CDR3 is CASSVAAGTPRGSEQFF. CDR3 nucleotide sequence: TGTGCCAGCAGCGTAGCTGCAGGGACCCCCAGAGGTTCGGAGCAGTTCTTC.

This clone was seen only a few times. The chain carries TRBV2 and TRBJ2-2, with D possibly being TRBD1 (5 bases). This CDR3 has 15 residues. V shed 4 bases and J shed 9 bases, with 18 bases lying between them. CDR1 and CDR2 from the germline V gene are SNHLY and FYNNEI. CDR3 protein: CASSVEDSPYRELFF. DNA of the CDR3: TGTGCCAGCAGTGTAGAAGACAGCCCGTACCGGGAGCTGTTTTTT. Together with reference TRBV2 and TRBJ2-2, the CDR3 gives the full variable domain: EPEVTQTPSHQVTQMGQEVILRCVPISNHLYFYWYRQILGQKVEFLVSFYNNEISEKSEIFDDQFSVERPDGSNFTLKIRSTKLEDSAMYFCASSVEDSPYRELFFGEGSRLTVL.

The chain combines TRBV14 with TRBJ1-5; TRBD1 might be the D (6 bases). V was clipped by 4 bases and J by 7 bases, with 14 bases between them. Per germline, CDR1 SGHDN and CDR2 FVKESK. This CDR3 spans 14 amino acids. Here the CDR3 reads CASSRSGARQPQHF. CDR3 coding DNA: TGTGCCAGCAGCCGGTCAGGGGCGAGGCAGCCCCAGCATTTT.

The count of this clone is one. The gene calls are TRBV18 and TRBJ1-1; 7 bases match TRBD1. The CDR3 is 13 amino acids. Germline V CDR1 and CDR2: KGHSH, LQKENI. V gave up 3 bases and J gave up 4 bases; unmatched junction bases: 2. The CDR3 DNA reads as TGTGCCAGCTCACCGTCAGGGGGCACTGAAGCTTTCTTT. Translating it yields CASSPSGGTEAFF.

This clone came up a few times. V gene TRBV5-4 combines with J gene TRBJ2-1, with D possibly TRBD2 on 5 matching bases. V was pared by 4 bases and J by 1 base, with 18 bases between. Germline V lookup: CDR1 SGHNT, CDR2 YYREEE (reference sequence). The CDR3 is made up of 17 amino acids. This CDR3 is CASSRSGSAVSYNEQFF. The CDR3 bases are TGTGCCAGCAGCCGCTCAGGTTCAGCGGTTTCCTACAATGAGCAGTTCTTC.

The V call is TRBV15, the J call TRBJ1-2; 7 nucleotides match TRBD1. From germline, CDR1 is LNHNV and CDR2 YYDKDF (reference sequence). The CDR3 extends over 13 amino acids. Trimming removed 3 bases from V and 2 bases from J; junction bases left unmatched: 0. The CDR3 DNA is TGTGCCACCAGCAGGGACAGGAACTATGGCTACACCTTC. The encoded protein is CATSRDRNYGYTF.

V and J are TRBV9 and TRBJ1-6; the D is unclear. The V and J ends lost 0 bases and 6 bases respectively, with 7 bases between them. Germline V gives CDR1 SGDLS, CDR2 YYNGEE. The length of the CDR3 is 14 residues. The CDR3 here is CASSVGAVNSPLHF. The CDR3 DNA is TGTGCCAGCAGCGTAGGGGCAGTTAATTCACCCCTCCACTTT.

The V and J genes are TRBV5-4 and TRBJ1-2; D uncertain. Deletions cut 3 bases from V and 0 bases from J, with 3 bases between. CDR3 size: 12 residues. The germline CDR1 and CDR2 sequences are SGHNT and YYREEE (reference sequence). The CDR3 protein is CASSYSNYGYTF. In DNA form, the CDR3 reads TGTGCCAGCAGCTACTCTAACTATGGCTACACCTTC.

The chain carries TRBV19 and TRBJ1-2; the D gene is possibly TRBD1 (6 bases). From germline, CDR1 is LNHDA and CDR2 SQIVND (reference sequence). The length of the CDR3 is 13 residues. V was clipped by 9 bases and J by 4 bases, with 15 bases between them. The CDR3 is CASLGGQGYGYTF. CDR3 DNA: TGTGCCAGCCTGGGGGGGCAGGGCTATGGCTACACCTTC.

The gene calls are TRBV6-2 or TRBV6-3 and TRBJ2-7, with D possibly matching TRBD1 (5 bases). The germline V gene encodes CDR1 MNHEY and CDR2 SVGEGT. This CDR3 has 13 residues. V lost 4 bases and J lost 1, with 8 bases in between. The CDR3 region is CASSSRQSYEQYV. CDR3 bases: TGTGCCAGCAGTTCTAGACAGTCCTACGAGCAGTACGTC.

The rearrangement joins TRBV9 to TRBJ2-5, with unresolved D. Deletions cut 1 base from V and 5 bases from J, with 21 bases between. Germline V gives CDR1 SGDLS, CDR2 YYNGEE. This CDR3 has 17 residues. The CDR3 nucleotides read TGTGCCAGCAGCGTATCGGCTAGTGGAAGGTCTATGGAGACCCAGTACTTC. It is translated as CASSVSASGRSMETQYF.

The chain employs TRBV9 and TRBJ2-7, with D tentatively TRBD1 (5 bases). Germline V lookup: CDR1 SGDLS, CDR2 YYNGEE. This CDR3 comprises 11 residues. Trimming shortened V by 3 bases and J by 5 bases, and 6 bases separated the two germline ends. Here the CDR3 reads CASSEGDEQYV. The CDR3 DNA follows: TGTGCCAGCAGCGAAGGGGACGAGCAGTACGTC.

The CDR3 nucleotides read TGTGCCAGCTCACCACGGTTCGAGAGCTCTGGAAACACCATATATTTT. Translating it yields CASSPRFESSGNTIYF. This chain joins TRBV18 and TRBJ1-3; D call uncertain. Trimming removed 1 base from V and 0 bases from J, with 10 bases in between. The CDR3 spans 16 residues. Germline assignment: CDR1 KGHSH and CDR2 LQKENI.

CDR3 nucleotide sequence: TGTGCCAGCAGCTTTCCAAATGAAAAACTGTTTTTT. Translation: CASSFPNEKLFF. This sequence joins TRBV5-5 and TRBJ1-4; D is ambiguous. This CDR3 has 12 amino acids. Germline values: CDR1 SGHKS, CDR2 YYEKEE (reference sequence). The ends were cut back, 2 bases at V and 5 bases at J, with 4 bases in the middle.

This chain links TRBV5-1 with TRBJ1-2, with 11 bases aligning to TRBD1. Germline-derived CDR1 and CDR2 are SGHRS and YFSETQ. The CDR3 is 14 amino acids. Unmatched junction bases numbered 3, after V lost 6 bases and J lost 2 bases. In DNA form, the CDR3 reads TGCGCCAGCAACCGGGACAGGGGGAACTATGGCTACACCTTC. It specifies CASNRDRGNYGYTF.

J is TRBJ2-1 and V is TRBV4-1; the match to TRBD2 covers 8 bases. This CDR3 region has 18 residues. The germline CDR1 and CDR2 sequences are MGHRA and YSYEKL. After removal of 1 base from V and 4 bases from J, the junction contained 12 bases not matched to a gene. The CDR3 sequence: CASSQGPPTSGGYNEQFF. CDR3 DNA: TGCGCCAGCAGCCAAGGTCCCCCAACTAGCGGAGGTTACAATGAGCAGTTCTTC.

In this sample, this clone turned up once. The genes are TRBV10-3 and TRBJ1-2; tentative D call: TRBD1 (6 bases). The CDR3 extends over 13 amino acids. CDR1 is ENHRY and CDR2 is SYGVKD in the germline V gene. Trimming removed 3 bases from V and 6 bases from J, with 11 bases in between. The CDR3 reads CAISDGTYDGYTF. The CDR3 DNA reads TGTGCCATCAGTGACGGGACATACGATGGCTACACCTTC.

The chain uses TRBV29-1 and TRBJ1-2, with 9 bases aligning to TRBD1. V dropped 7 bases and J dropped 2; count of bases not matched to a gene: 5. The CDR3 is 13 residues long. CDR1 and CDR2 from the germline V gene are SQVTM and ANQGSEA. The DNA of the CDR3 is TGCAGCGGCTTGGGACAGGGCAACTATGGCTACACCTTC. Encoded protein: CSGLGQGNYGYTF.

This clone is a singleton in its sample. The chain has TRBV29-1 and TRBJ1-1, with TRBD1 as a possible D gene (5 bases). Germline loops: CDR1 SQVTM, CDR2 ANQGSEA. This CDR3 has 18 residues. Trimming took 5 bases from V and 3 from J, leaving 28 bases between them. The CDR3, as DNA: TGCAGCGTTCGAATGGGACCGGTTGTGAGGGGATTGGACACTGAAGCTTTCTTT. This codes for CSVRMGPVVRGLDTEAFF. Filled out from reference TRBV29-1 and TRBJ1-1, the complete variable domain reads SAVISQKPSRDICQRGTSLTIQCQVDSQVTMMFWYRQQPGQSLTLIATANQGSEATYESGFVIDKFPISRPNLTFSTLTVSNMSPEDSSIYLCSVRMGPVVRGLDTEAFFGQGTRLTVV.

The chain recombines TRBV2 with TRBJ2-2, with 9 nucleotides matching TRBD2. The germline V gene has CDR1 SNHLY and CDR2 FYNNEI. With 6 bases clipped from V and 0 bases from J, the junction kept 8 bases outside the gene matches. The CDR3 is made up of 17 amino acids. CDR3 region: CASRRWASGANTGELFF. CDR3 sequence (DNA): TGTGCCAGCAGGCGGTGGGCTAGCGGGGCGAACACCGGGGAGCTGTTTTTT.

The gene calls are TRBV2 and TRBJ1-2, with no clear D. CDR1 and CDR2 (germline): SNHLY, FYNNEI. V was cut by 6 bases and J by 3 bases, with 11 bases left in between. CDR3 size: 13 residues. CDR3 nucleotides: TGTGCCAGCAGCCCCCGAGTTGACTATGGCTACACCTTC. Translating gives CASSPRVDYGYTF.

This rearrangement joins TRBV12-5 to TRBJ2-5, with a tentative D call TRBD1 (6 bases). CDR1 LGHNT and CDR2 FRNRAP come from the germline V gene. V lost 6 bases, J lost 8 bases, and 22 bases lay in between. The CDR3 contains 15 residues. CDR3 protein: CASGPRDNEMITQYF. CDR3 coding DNA: TGTGCTAGTGGCCCCCGGGACAACGAGATGATAACCCAGTACTTC.

The rearrangement uses TRBV6-5 and TRBJ2-5; no clear D gene. CDR1 MNHEY and CDR2 SVGAGI come from the germline V gene. The CDR3 is made up of 12 amino acids. Deletions cut 7 bases from V and 0 bases from J, with 6 bases between. CDR3 residues: CASNLYQETQYF. The CDR3, as DNA: TGTGCCAGCAACCTATACCAAGAGACCCAGTACTTC.

The chain combines TRBV9 with TRBJ2-5; TRBD2 aligns across 10 bases. Losses at the gene ends were 3 bases for V and 1 base for J; bases not matched to a gene: 3. CDR1 SGDLS and CDR2 YYNGEE come from the germline V gene. The CDR3 has 15 amino acids. The CDR3 reads CASSAGLAVQETQYF. CDR3 DNA sequence: TGTGCCAGCAGCGCCGGACTAGCGGTCCAAGAGACCCAGTACTTC.

V is TRBV28 and J is TRBJ1-1; tentatively, D is TRBD1 (6 bases). The CDR3 runs 11 residues. V lost 5 bases, J lost 10 bases, and 11 bases lay in between. CDR1 is MDHEN and CDR2 is SYDVKM in the germline V gene. The CDR3 DNA reads as TGTGCCAGCAGTGGGGGGGCCGGAGCTTTCTTT. This codes for CASSGGAGAFF.

This clone has just one count. This sequence joins TRBV4-1 and TRBJ2-5, with a possible D match to TRBD1 (5 bases). The V end was cut by 3 bases, the J end by 5 bases, with 22 bases between. This CDR3 contains 17 residues. Germline CDR1 reads MGHRA; CDR2 reads YSYEKL. CDR3: CASSQPLRPGSRETQYF. CDR3 nucleotides: TGCGCCAGCAGCCAGCCACTAAGACCAGGGTCTCGGGAGACCCAGTACTTC.

The V gene is TRBV6-5, the J gene TRBJ1-1; D gene unclear. Germline V gene lookup returns CDR1 MNHEY and CDR2 SVGAGI. This CDR3 is built from 13 residues. V dropped 4 bases and J dropped 0 bases, with 6 bases sitting between them. The CDR3 loop is CASSFSMNTEAFF. The CDR3 DNA reads as TGTGCCAGCAGTTTTTCCATGAACACTGAAGCTTTCTTT.

A few counts support this clone. The rearrangement links TRBV6-1 to TRBJ2-7, with 8 nucleotides matching TRBD2. The germline gives CDR1 MNHNS, CDR2 SASEGT. Losses at the gene ends were 3 bases for V and 3 bases for J; bases not matched to a gene: 7. CDR3 length equals 15 residues. The CDR3 loop is CASSDGAGGFYEQYV. CDR3 nucleotide sequence: TGTGCCAGCAGTGACGGTGCGGGGGGATTCTACGAGCAGTACGTC.

The rearrangement joins TRBV19 to TRBJ2-3; TRBD2 matches at 8 bases. J gave up 2 bases and V 3 bases, and 4 bases lay outside the gene matches. Germline CDR1 is LNHDA and CDR2 is SQIVND (reference sequence). The CDR3 has 15 amino acids. CDR3 amino acids: CASSIPGGHTDTQYF. The CDR3 DNA is TGTGCCAGTAGTATTCCGGGGGGGCACACAGATACGCAGTATTTT.

The chain links TRBV19 to TRBJ1-2; unclear D gene. Germline V gives CDR1 LNHDA, CDR2 SQIVND (reference sequence). V was pared by 3 bases and J by 5 bases, with 16 bases between. The CDR3 has 15 amino acids. The CDR3 DNA is TGTGCCAGTAGTATCGACGGGATTTCGAGGTATGGCTACACCTTC. Translation: CASSIDGISRYGYTF.

This chain joins TRBV18 and TRBJ2-3, with TRBD2 matching over 7 bases. Germline V gene data show CDR1 as KGHSH and CDR2 as LQKENI. The J segment lost 9 bases and the V segment lost 8 bases, leaving 11 bases of the junction unmatched. The CDR3 runs to 13 residues. CDR3 DNA: TGTGCCAGCACGGCCACTAGCGAGGCAACGCAGTATTTT. As protein: CASTATSEATQYF.

The chain's CDR3 is CASSESKRGNSPLHF. The CDR3 DNA follows: TGCGCCAGCAGTGAGTCGAAACGCGGGAATTCACCCCTCCACTTT. The chain employs TRBV10-1 and TRBJ1-6; no clear D. This CDR3 contains 15 residues. The ends were cut back, 0 bases at V and 7 bases at J, with 10 bases in the middle. Germline CDR1 and CDR2: WNHNN and SYGVQD (reference sequence).